Listed here are 6 T cell receptor beta chains from one sample, sequenced in a study of T cell repertoires in ileal Crohn's disease. Method: immunoSEQ multiplex PCR; TCRdb's copy keeps in-frame clones and lacks some. The data show roughly 15,000 clones, with roughly 80% seen just once and around a tenth held by the top ten. Sample: ileal tissue. These receptors were obtained from an adult with Crohn's disease.

J is TRBJ1-2 and V is TRBV19, with 11 bases lining up with TRBD1. The CDR3 length is 16 residues. The trim removed 0 bases at V and 6 bases at J, leaving 6 bases unmatched. The germline V gene has CDR1 LNHDA and CDR2 SQIVND (reference sequence). This CDR3 reads CASSIDEGTGGNGYTF. Written as DNA, the CDR3 is TGTGCCAGTAGTATAGATGAAGGGACAGGGGGTAATGGCTACACCTTC. Full variable domain (missing parts from reference TRBV19 and TRBJ1-2): DGGITQSPKYLFRKEGQNVTLSCEQNLNHDAMYWYRQDPGQGLRLIYYSQIVNDFQKGDIAEGYSVSREKKESFPLTVTSAQKNPTAFYLCASSIDEGTGGNGYTFGSGTRLTVV.

The chain links TRBV6-5 to TRBJ2-1, with a possible D match to TRBD2 (6 bases). Trimming removed 7 bases at V and 4 bases at J, with 11 bases between. The germline V gene encodes CDR1 MNHEY and CDR2 SVGAGI. The CDR3 has 13 residues. For the CDR3, the DNA is TGTGCCAGCAAGGCGGGGTTATACAATGAGCAGTTCTTC. It is translated as CASKAGLYNEQFF.

The genes are TRBV4-1 and TRBJ1-3, with D possibly being TRBD1 (6 bases). Germline values: CDR1 MGHRA, CDR2 YSYEKL. The CDR3 contains 16 residues. V gave up 0 bases and J gave up 4 bases, with 13 bases separating them. CDR3 loop: CASSQEPGQRGNTIYF. CDR3 in DNA: TGCGCCAGCAGCCAAGAACCCGGACAGAGGGGAAACACCATATATTTT.

The chain couples TRBV30 to TRBJ1-6; a weak D match, TRBD1 (6 bases). CDR1 GTSNPN and CDR2 SVGIG come from the germline V gene (reference sequence). The CDR3 is 13 residues long. Deletions cut 5 bases from V and 9 bases from J, with 14 bases between. CDR3 residues: CAWSAGEGSPLHF. CDR3 nucleotide sequence: TGTGCCTGGTCGGCAGGGGAAGGTTCACCCCTCCACTTT.

This chain links TRBV19 with TRBJ2-5; 13 nucleotides align to TRBD2. The J call may be wrong; the DNA end is better matched by TRBJ2-7. Germline V gives CDR1 LNHDA, CDR2 SQIVND (reference sequence). The CDR3 is made up of 15 amino acids. The CDR3 nucleotides are TGTGCCAGTAGTATGCCGGGACTAGCGGGGTACGAGCAGTACTTC. This codes for CASSMPGLAGYEQYF.

The chain joins TRBV27 to TRBJ2-1; a weak D match, TRBD1 (6 bases). The CDR3 is made up of 13 amino acids. Deletions cut 3 bases from V and 8 bases from J, with 11 bases between. The germline V gene has CDR1 MNHEY and CDR2 SMNVEV (reference sequence). CDR3 sequence reads: CASSFQGGDEQFF. CDR3 bases: TGTGCCAGCAGTTTTCAAGGGGGTGATGAGCAGTTCTTC.